The present entry profiles one TCR beta chain with its context. The clone's antigen remains unknown. No base-level quality is on record; no much larger clone is a single base apart. These data belong to a study of blood T cells in healthy people across ages (dated by TCRdb to 2014 to 2015). Regarding the research as a whole: In model experiments, roughly one uniquely barcoded TCR beta cDNA molecule per two T cells was captured by template switching. To track age-related changes in TCR beta repertoire diversity, the study relied on deep sequencing normalized with unique cDNA molecular identifiers. The donors were divided into four age groups: young (average approximately 15 years), middle-aged (about 39), aged (approximately 62) and long-lived (82). To avoid experimental bias, donors of different ages were spread randomly across the sequencing lanes. The study analyzed two additional independent replicas of 1 million unique cDNA reads from the same blood draw for two donors, one aged 18 to 29 and one aged 80 or older.

Sequences DFQATT (CDR1) and SNEGSKA (CDR2) are obtained from the germline V gene (reference sequence). Measured from the cysteine to the phenylalanine, the CDR3 is 14 residues long. CDR3 DNA only is kept here, 42 bases in frame from base 1. A distance of 14 bases separates the germline ends of V and J, which lose 5 bases and 0 bases respectively. Systemically healthy Caucasian individuals from Russia, 39 in total and aged roughly 6 to 100 years, were included as donors. Each donor gave ten milliliters of peripheral blood, collected into EDTA-treated Vacutainer tubes. PBMCs were isolated by Ficoll-Paque density-gradient centrifugation, with at least 6 million obtained per sample. Total RNA was extracted from PBMCs with Trizol reagent, with at least 6 micrograms obtained per sample. The percentages of naive CD45RAhigh/CD27high T cells were determined by flow cytometry on a PBMC aliquot from every donor.

The study at large found these results: Because the CMV infection status of the donors was unknown, age-related changes in expanded clonotypes may potentially have been confounded. Estimates of total diversity based on one million sequenced T cells were considered lower bounds and underestimates. Observed TCR beta diversity per million T cells fell roughly linearly with age, and a significant reduction was already apparent by age roughly 40. Compared with the aged group, the long-lived group had more naive CD4+ T cells, fewer expanded clones and increased TCR diversity, suggesting age selection. Because profiling used bulk unsorted PBMCs, naive and antigen-experienced compartments could not be compared conclusively. A strong correlation was found between observed TCR beta diversity and the percentage of naive T cells measured by flow cytometry.

Libraries were made using 5' RACE. The sequencer listed for this sample is Illumina HiSeq 2500. The second PCR ran for roughly 7 to 11 cycles and used a J-beta primer mix along with a sample-barcoded 5' primer. Each TCR beta cDNA molecule received a unique molecular identifier from a template-switch 5' adaptor carrying 12 random nucleotides. Each sample yielded at least 2.5 million CDR3-containing paired-end reads. First-strand cDNA was synthesized from all RNA with the Mint cDNA synthesis kit, primed by a TRBC-specific oligonucleotide. All cDNA was treated with uracil-DNA glycosylase and then went through a first 18-cycle PCR with the universal primers M1SS and BC2_uni_R. The authors processed their data as follows. For normalization, 1 million high-quality reads were randomly selected from each sample, with every read carrying a distinct molecular identifier. Reads with shared molecular identifiers were discarded instead of being binned into consensus sequences. CDR3 identification, clonotype clustering and error correction used MiTCR with a Q25 quality threshold and the strictest error-elimination algorithm. A nonparametric unseen species model with Euler transformation was used to estimate lower-bound total TCR beta diversity. Using fastp trimming at Q25 and MiXCR clonotype assembly, TCRdb reanalyzed the public sequencing data and kept in-frame beta chains. Rows are combined by CDR3 protein, so each entry shows the most common genes and DNA. It is TCRdb's table, rather than the study itself, that gives the V and J calls and clone size. For this sample the table gives 950,000 to 1,200,000 distinct CDR3 sequences, of which more than 30% were detected only once. Clones ranked in the top ten supply 13% of the sample.

The receptor was isolated from a man between 18 and 29 years old in good health. The sequenced sample was blood. Here the chain combines TRBV20-1 and TRBJ2-7; the D assignment is uncertain and may be TRBD1 or TRBD2, with 5 bases supporting each. The nucleotides are TGCAGTGCTGGTGGGGGTCTAAGCTCCTACGAGCAGTACTTC. This sequence encodes CSAGGGLSSYEQYF.